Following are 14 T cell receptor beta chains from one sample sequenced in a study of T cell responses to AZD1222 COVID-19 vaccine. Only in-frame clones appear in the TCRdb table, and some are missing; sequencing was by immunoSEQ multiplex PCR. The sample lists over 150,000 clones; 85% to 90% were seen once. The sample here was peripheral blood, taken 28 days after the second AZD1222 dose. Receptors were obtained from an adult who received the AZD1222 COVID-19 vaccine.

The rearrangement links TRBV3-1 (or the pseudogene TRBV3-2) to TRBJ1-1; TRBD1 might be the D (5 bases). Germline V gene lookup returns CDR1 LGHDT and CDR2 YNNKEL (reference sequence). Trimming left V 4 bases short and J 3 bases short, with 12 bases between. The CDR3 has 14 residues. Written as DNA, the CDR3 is TGTGCCAGCAGCCCAGGGCAGAAACACACTGAAGCTTTCTTT. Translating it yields CASSPGQKHTEAFF.

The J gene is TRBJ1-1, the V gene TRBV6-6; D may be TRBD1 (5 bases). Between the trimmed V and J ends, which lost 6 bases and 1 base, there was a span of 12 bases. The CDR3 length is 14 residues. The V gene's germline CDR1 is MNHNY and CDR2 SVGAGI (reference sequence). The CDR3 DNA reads TGTGCCAGCAGCCCCGGACATCAGAACACTGAAGCTTTCTTT. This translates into CASSPGHQNTEAFF.

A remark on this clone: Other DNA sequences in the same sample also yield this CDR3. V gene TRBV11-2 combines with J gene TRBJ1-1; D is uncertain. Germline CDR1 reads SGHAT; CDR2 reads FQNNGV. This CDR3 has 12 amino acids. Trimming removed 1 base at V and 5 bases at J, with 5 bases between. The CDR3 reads CASSLGATEAFF. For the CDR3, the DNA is TGTGCCAGCAGCTTAGGGGCGACTGAAGCTTTCTTT.

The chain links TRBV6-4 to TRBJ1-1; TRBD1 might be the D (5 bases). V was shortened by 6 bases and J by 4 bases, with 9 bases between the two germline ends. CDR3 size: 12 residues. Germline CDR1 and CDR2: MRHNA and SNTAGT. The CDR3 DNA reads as TGTGCCAGCAGGGGCGGGGGCACTGAAGCTTTCTTT. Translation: CASRGGGTEAFF.

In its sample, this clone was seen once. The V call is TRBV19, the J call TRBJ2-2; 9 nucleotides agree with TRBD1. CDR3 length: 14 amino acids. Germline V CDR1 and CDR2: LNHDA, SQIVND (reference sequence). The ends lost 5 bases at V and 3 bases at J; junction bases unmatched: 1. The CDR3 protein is CASSGTGYTGELFF. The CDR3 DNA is TGTGCCAGTAGTGGGACAGGGTACACCGGGGAGCTGTTTTTT.

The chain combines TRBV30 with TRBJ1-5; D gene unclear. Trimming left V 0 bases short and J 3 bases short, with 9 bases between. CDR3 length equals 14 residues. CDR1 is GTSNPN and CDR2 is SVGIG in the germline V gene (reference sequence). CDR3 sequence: CAWSVGGNNQPQHF. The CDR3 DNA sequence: TGTGCCTGGAGTGTAGGAGGGAACAATCAGCCCCAGCATTTT.

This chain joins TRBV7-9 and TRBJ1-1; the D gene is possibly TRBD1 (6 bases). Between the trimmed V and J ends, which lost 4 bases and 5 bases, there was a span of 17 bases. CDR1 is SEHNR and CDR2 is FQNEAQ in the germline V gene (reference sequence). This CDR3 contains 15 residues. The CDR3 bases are TGTGCCAGCAGCTCCGGTGGGGGCCGGGCGACTGAAGCTTTCTTT. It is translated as CASSSGGGRATEAFF.

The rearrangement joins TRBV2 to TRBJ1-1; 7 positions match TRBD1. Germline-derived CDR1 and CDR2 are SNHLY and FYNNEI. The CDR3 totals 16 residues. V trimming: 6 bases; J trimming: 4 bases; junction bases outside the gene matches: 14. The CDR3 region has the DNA TGTGCCAGCAGCTACACAAGACAGGGAGTAAGCACTGAAGCTTTCTTT. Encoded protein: CASSYTRQGVSTEAFF.

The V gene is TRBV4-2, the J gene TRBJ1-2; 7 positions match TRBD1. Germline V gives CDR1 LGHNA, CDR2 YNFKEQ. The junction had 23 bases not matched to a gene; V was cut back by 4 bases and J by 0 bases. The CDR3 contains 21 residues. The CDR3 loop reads CASSRIRDSLRQGSANYGYTF. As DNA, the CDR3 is TGTGCCAGCAGCCGGATCCGGGACAGCCTCCGGCAGGGGTCGGCTAACTATGGCTACACCTTC.

The CDR3 here is CASSQEALAGNEQFF. The CDR3 DNA follows: TGTGCCAGCAGCCAAGAGGCACTAGCGGGGAATGAGCAGTTCTTC. The genes are TRBV3-1 (or the pseudogene TRBV3-2) and TRBJ2-1; TRBD2 matches at 10 bases. The V gene's germline CDR1 is LGHDT and CDR2 YNNKEL (reference sequence). V lost 0 bases, J lost 7 bases, and 3 bases stayed unmatched. CDR3 length: 15 amino acids.

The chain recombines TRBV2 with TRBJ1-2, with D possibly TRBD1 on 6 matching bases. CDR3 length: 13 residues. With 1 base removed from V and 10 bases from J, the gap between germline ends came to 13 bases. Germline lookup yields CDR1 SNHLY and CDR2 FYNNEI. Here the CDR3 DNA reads TGTGCCAGCAGTGAAGGGTTACAGGGTACCTACACCTTC. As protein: CASSEGLQGTYTF.

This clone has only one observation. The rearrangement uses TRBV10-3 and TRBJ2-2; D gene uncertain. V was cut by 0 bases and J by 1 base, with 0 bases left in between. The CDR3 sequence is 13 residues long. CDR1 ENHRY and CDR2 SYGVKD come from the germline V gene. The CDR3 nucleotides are TGTGCCATCAGTGAGTCGAACACCGGGGAGCTGTTTTTT. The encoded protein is CAISESNTGELFF.

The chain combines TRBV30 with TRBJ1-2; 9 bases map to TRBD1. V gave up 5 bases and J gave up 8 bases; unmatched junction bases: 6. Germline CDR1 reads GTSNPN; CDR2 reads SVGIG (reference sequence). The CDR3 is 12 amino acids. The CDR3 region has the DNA TGTGCCTGGTTCTGGACAGGGGAAGGCTACACCTTC. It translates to CAWFWTGEGYTF.

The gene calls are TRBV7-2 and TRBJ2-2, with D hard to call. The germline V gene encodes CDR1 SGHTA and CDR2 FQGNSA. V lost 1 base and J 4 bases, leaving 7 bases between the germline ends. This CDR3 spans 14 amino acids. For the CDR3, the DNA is TGTGCCAGCAGCTTAGGGCTATTCACCGGGGAGCTGTTTTTT. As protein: CASSLGLFTGELFF.